The 7 T cell receptor beta chains in this list originate from one sample, sequenced in a study of cytomegalovirus exposure and HLA in healthy donors (dated by TCRdb to 2016 to 2017). The receptor library was made with the immunoSEQ multiplex PCR assay. For the multiplex PCR, a mixture combining 60 forward primers for TCR Vbeta segments and 13 reverse primers for TCR Jbeta segments was used. TCRdb mirrors the immuneACCESS table, restricted to in-frame sequences. Some clones are absent from its copies; in checked studies, under half trace to an unresolved V gene, and the reason for the others is unknown. Recorded for this sample are tens of thousands of clones; approximately 84% of them occurred a single time. The ten largest make up 2.9% of the sample. Sample: PBMCs. The receptor set was obtained from a man between 45 and 60 years old in good health and CMV-seronegative.

This clone was seen only a few times. V gene TRBV28 combines with J gene TRBJ1-1; 9 nucleotides match TRBD1. This CDR3 comprises 14 residues. From germline, CDR1 is MDHEN and CDR2 SYDVKM. V shed 9 bases, J shed 3 bases, and the junction held 8 bases outside the gene matches. CDR3 region: CASTGTGRDTEAFF. The CDR3, as DNA: TGTGCCAGTACTGGGACAGGGAGGGACACTGAAGCTTTCTTT. Combining the CDR3 with reference TRBV28 and TRBJ1-1 gives the whole variable domain DVKVTQSSRYLVKRTGEKVFLECVQDMDHENMFWYRQDPGLGLRLIYFSYDVKMKEKGDIPEGYSVSREKKERFSLILESASTNQTSMYLCASTGTGRDTEAFFGQGTRLTVV.

This clone was observed a single time. The rearrangement uses TRBV5-1 and TRBJ2-7, with D possibly being TRBD1 (6 bases). This CDR3 has 15 amino acids. Germline V gene lookup returns CDR1 SGHRS and CDR2 YFSETQ. Trimming removed 2 bases from V and 4 bases from J, with 16 bases in between. CDR3 DNA: TGCGCCAGCAGCTTCATCCCCGAAGGGGGATACGAGCAGTACTTC. The encoded protein is CASSFIPEGGYEQYF.

The chain is built from TRBV19 and TRBJ1-1; D uncertain. This CDR3 contains 12 residues. CDR1 is LNHDA, CDR2 SQIVND, per germline (reference sequence). Trimming removed 7 bases at V and 5 bases at J, with 11 bases between. The CDR3 is CASTLGGTEAFF. CDR3 sequence (DNA): TGTGCCAGTACCTTAGGAGGGACTGAAGCTTTCTTT.

This chain uses TRBV11-2 with TRBJ2-7, with 10 bases matching TRBD1. The CDR3 runs 16 residues. V trimming: 5 bases; J trimming: 3 bases; junction bases outside the gene matches: 10. The germline V gene encodes CDR1 SGHAT and CDR2 FQNNGV. Here the CDR3 reads CASSRSGTGAYYEQYF. CDR3 coding DNA: TGTGCCAGCAGCCGTTCCGGGACAGGGGCGTACTACGAGCAGTACTTC.

The chain employs TRBV19 and TRBJ2-3; D unresolved. V dropped 3 bases and J dropped 7 bases, with 11 bases sitting between them. The CDR3 sequence is 13 residues long. Germline lookup yields CDR1 LNHDA and CDR2 SQIVND (reference sequence). Here the CDR3 reads CASSIRQFNTQYF. CDR3 nucleotide sequence: TGTGCCAGTAGTATTAGACAATTTAATACGCAGTATTTT.

This rearrangement joins TRBV5-1 to TRBJ1-1; no reliable D call. Germline V lookup: CDR1 SGHRS, CDR2 YFSETQ. CDR3 length equals 14 residues. V was trimmed by 0 bases and J by 0 bases, leaving 6 bases between them. CDR3 nucleotide sequence: TGCGCCAGCAGCTTGGAACAGCTGAACACTGAAGCTTTCTTT. Translating gives CASSLEQLNTEAFF.

The V gene is TRBV28, the J gene TRBJ1-2; TRBD1 might be the D (6 bases). This CDR3 has 12 amino acids. The germline CDR1 and CDR2 sequences are MDHEN and SYDVKM. With 8 bases removed from V and 0 bases from J, the gap between germline ends came to 7 bases. This CDR3 is CASWTANYGYTF. The CDR3 nucleotides read TGTGCCAGCTGGACAGCTAACTATGGCTACACCTTC.